This T cell receptor (beta chain) was captured in a study of T cells in Graves' hyperthyroidism and ophthalmopathy. Whole-study findings and limits: Most thyroid clonotypes with frequency above 0.001 were detected in blood.

In the case of this clonotype: No antigen is known for it.

In making diagnoses, clinical symptoms, serum thyroxine and TRAb, thyroid ultrasound and orbital computed tomography were all used. CDR3 length: 11 residues. Trimming removed 8 bases from V and 7 bases from J, with 12 bases in between. Germline V gene data show CDR1 as SNHLY and CDR2 as FYNNEI. Researchers took RNA transcripts and amplified the TCR beta CDR3 regions from them. The TCR CDR3 was amplified in a first-round RT-PCR using the HTBI primer set. TCRdb ran MiXCR on the multiplex PCR reads and lists one entry per CDR3 protein. The sample includes hundreds of thousands of distinct CDR3 sequences, just over 45% seen only once; the top ten take roughly 8.2%.

This sequence originates from a young woman with Graves' hyperthyroidism. The sample comprised peripheral blood or thyroid tissue (not recorded which). This chain joins TRBV2 and TRBJ2-7; D may be TRBD2 (5 bases). CDR3 sequence reads: CASAVGVEQYF. The CDR3 DNA sequence: TGTGCCAGCGCGGTCGGGGTTGAGCAGTACTTC.